The source of this T cell receptor beta chain is a study of cytotoxic CD8 clonotypes in ibrutinib-treated CLL. Findings and caveats of the study: Pretreatment clonality was elevated relative to age-matched healthy donors and paralleled circulating CD8+ T-cell counts. Baseline levels were approached again at progression, after clonality had risen at ibrutinib response.

As regards this clone: The target antigen is unknown.

The trim removed 5 bases at V and 1 base at J, leaving 7 bases unmatched. The germline gives CDR1 SGHVS, CDR2 FNYEAQ. The CDR3 has 15 amino acids. The method was immunoSEQ multiplex PCR; TCRdb's version includes in-frame clones alone and lacks a portion of them. The sample includes 65,000 to 80,000 clones, roughly 80% seen only once; the top ten take about 40%. The specimen comprised PBMCs, sampled after 24 months of ibrutinib treatment. The clonotype was recovered from a human donor with chronic lymphocytic leukemia. This chain uses TRBV7-6 with TRBJ1-1; TRBD1 aligns across 7 bases. The CDR3 nucleotides read TGTGCCAGCAGCAACCGGACAGGCTCGAACACTGAAGCTTTCTTT. Protein product: CASSNRTGSNTEAFF.